This T cell receptor beta chain was documented in a study of blood T cell repertoires in COVID-19. In the study overall: Some COVID-19 samples were acute and others convalescent; all came from the United States, Italy and Spain. PBMCs, B-cell-depleted T cells, or T cells provided the cDNA or gDNA that made up the material.

Original data processing: Amplified reference gene primers provided the basis for estimating nucleated cell counts. Using immunoSEQ multiplex PCR, the repertoire was profiled, and TCRdb retains in-frame clones only, with some absent. That table furnishes V, J and clone size, whereas the DNA furnished D and trimming. The sample holds 79,000 or so clones, around 87% seen once. This CDR3 comprises 14 residues. The V gene's germline CDR1 is KGHSH and CDR2 LQKENI. V shed 2 bases and J shed 5 bases, with 12 bases lying between them. On this clone: Within the sample, other DNA sequences also encode this same CDR3.

The TCR originated in a human donor in a cohort sampled during active COVID-19. The chain is built from TRBV18 and TRBJ1-1; possible D gene TRBD1, 6 bases. Input material: peripheral blood. The CDR3 bases are TGTGCCAGCTCACCAGAGGACAGTTCGACTGAAGCTTTCTTT. Its protein product is CASSPEDSSTEAFF.